The subject of this entry is one T cell receptor beta chain. The assay was immunoSEQ multiplex PCR, and TCRdb's table has in-frame clones only and misses some. The sample holds about 110,000 clones, approximately 87% seen once. Germline lookup yields CDR1 SGDLS and CDR2 YYNGEE. The V end lost 4 bases, the J end lost 5 bases, and 18 bases lay between the germline ends. This CDR3 comprises 16 residues. The source of the sample is a study of control samples from healthy donors and cancer patients. The rearrangement links TRBV9 to TRBJ1-4, with D possibly being TRBD1 (5 bases). Sequenced input: PBMCs. The source of this sequence is an older woman with lung cancer. The CDR3 DNA reads TGTGCCAGCAGCTACGGGGGGGACGCCTGGAATGAAAAACTGTTTTTT. Encoded protein: CASSYGGDAWNEKLFF.